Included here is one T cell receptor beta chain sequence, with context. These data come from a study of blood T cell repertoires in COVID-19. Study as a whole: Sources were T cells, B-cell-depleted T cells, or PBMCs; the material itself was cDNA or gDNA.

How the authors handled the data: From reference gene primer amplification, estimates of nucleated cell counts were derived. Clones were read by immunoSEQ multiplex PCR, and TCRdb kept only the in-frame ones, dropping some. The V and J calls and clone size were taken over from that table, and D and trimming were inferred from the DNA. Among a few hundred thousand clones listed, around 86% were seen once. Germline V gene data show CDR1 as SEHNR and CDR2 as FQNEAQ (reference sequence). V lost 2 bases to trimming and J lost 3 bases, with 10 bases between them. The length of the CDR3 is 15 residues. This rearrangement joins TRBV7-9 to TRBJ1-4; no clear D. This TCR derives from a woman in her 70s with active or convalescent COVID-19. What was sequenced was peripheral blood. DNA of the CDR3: TGTGCCAGCAGCTTATCTACAGTCTCTAATGAAAAACTGTTTTTT. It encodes CASSLSTVSNEKLFF. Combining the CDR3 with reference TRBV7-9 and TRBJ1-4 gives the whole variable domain DTGVSQNPRHKITKRGQNVTFRCDPISEHNRLYWYRQTLGQGPEFLTYFQNEAQLEKSRLLSDRFSAERPKGSFSTLEIQRTEQGDSAMYLCASSLSTVSNEKLFFGSGTQLSVL.